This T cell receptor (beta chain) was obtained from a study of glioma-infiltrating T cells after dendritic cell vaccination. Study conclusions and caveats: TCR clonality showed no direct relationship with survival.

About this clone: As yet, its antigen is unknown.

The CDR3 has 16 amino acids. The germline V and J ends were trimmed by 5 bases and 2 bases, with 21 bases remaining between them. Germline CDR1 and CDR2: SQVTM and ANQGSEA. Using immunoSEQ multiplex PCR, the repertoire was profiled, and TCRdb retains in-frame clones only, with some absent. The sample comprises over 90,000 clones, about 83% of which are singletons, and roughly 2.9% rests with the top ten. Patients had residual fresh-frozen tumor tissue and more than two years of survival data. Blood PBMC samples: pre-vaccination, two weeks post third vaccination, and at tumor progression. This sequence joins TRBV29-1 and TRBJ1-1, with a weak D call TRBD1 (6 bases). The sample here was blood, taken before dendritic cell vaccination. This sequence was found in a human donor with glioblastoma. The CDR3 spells CSVKNKGGGTNTEAFF. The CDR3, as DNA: TGCAGCGTTAAAAACAAGGGAGGGGGGACAAACACTGAAGCTTTCTTT.